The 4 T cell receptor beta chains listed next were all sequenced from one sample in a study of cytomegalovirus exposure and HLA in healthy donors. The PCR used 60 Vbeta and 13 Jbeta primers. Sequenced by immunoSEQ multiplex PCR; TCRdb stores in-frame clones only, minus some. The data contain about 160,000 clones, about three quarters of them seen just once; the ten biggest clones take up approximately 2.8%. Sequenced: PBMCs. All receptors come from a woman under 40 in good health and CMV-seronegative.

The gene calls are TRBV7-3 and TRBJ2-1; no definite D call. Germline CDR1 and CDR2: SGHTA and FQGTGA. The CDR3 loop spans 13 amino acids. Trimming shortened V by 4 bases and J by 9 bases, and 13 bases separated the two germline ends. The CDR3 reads CASSSEPLGEQFF. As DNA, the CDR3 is TGTGCCAGCAGCTCGGAGCCCCTCGGTGAGCAGTTCTTC.

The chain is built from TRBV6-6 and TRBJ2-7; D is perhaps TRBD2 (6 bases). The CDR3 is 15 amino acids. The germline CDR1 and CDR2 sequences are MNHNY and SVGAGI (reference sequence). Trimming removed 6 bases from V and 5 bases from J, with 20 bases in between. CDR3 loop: CASRPPLIWGDEQYF. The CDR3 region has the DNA TGTGCCAGCAGACCCCCCCTGATTTGGGGGGACGAGCAGTACTTC.

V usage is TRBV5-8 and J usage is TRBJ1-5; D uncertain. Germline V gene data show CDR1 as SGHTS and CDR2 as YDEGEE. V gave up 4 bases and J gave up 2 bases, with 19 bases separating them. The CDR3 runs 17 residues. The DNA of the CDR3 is TGTGCCAGCAGCCCCCCTCCCGGGAGGGTTCGCAATCAGCCCCAGCATTTT. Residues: CASSPPPGRVRNQPQHF.

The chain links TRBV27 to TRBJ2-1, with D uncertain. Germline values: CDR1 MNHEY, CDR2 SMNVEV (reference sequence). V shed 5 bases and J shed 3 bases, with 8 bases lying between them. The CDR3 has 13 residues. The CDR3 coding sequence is TGTGCCAGCAGTCTCTCACTCTACAATGAGCAGTTCTTC. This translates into CASSLSLYNEQFF.